This is a list of T cell receptor beta chains from one sample in a study of blood T cell repertoires in COVID-19. TCRdb's table, derived via immunoSEQ multiplex PCR, lists solely in-frame clones and lacks some. The sample has approximately 50,000 clones, 82% seen once. Sequenced sample: peripheral blood. These receptors were collected from a man at least 80 years old with COVID-19, enrolled during active disease. Each CDR3 is given with its conserved first and last residue. The D gene is left open where the match is weak. Clone size is shown for a subset of rows, as once, few, many or a class of expanded clone.

j_call: TRBJ1-1
clone_size: few
d_call: TRBD1
cdr3_length: 17
v_call: TRBV6-2/TRBV6-3
cdr3_aa: CASSFNPRQGAYTEAFF
cdr3_nt: TGTGCCAGCAGTTTCAATCCCCGACAGGGGGCTTACACTGAAGCTTTCTTT

j_call: TRBJ1-5
clone_size: once
d_call: NA
cdr3_length: 13
v_call: TRBV19
cdr3_aa: CASSIGGGQPQHF
cdr3_nt: TGTGCCAGTAGTATAGGGGGCGGACAGCCCCAGCATTTT

j_call: TRBJ2-3
clone_size: NA
d_call: NA
cdr3_length: 15
v_call: TRBV24-1
cdr3_aa: CATSDPSRESDTQYF
cdr3_nt: TGTGCCACCAGTGACCCCTCCCGGGAGTCAGATACGCAGTATTTT

j_call: TRBJ1-1
clone_size: NA
d_call: NA
cdr3_length: 15
v_call: TRBV4-1
cdr3_aa: CASSLSGRVNTEAFF
cdr3_nt: TGCGCCAGCAGCCTTTCCGGGAGAGTGAACACTGAAGCTTTCTTT

j_call: TRBJ1-5
clone_size: NA
d_call: TRBD1
cdr3_length: 15
v_call: TRBV2
cdr3_aa: CASSGDRDGNQPQHF
cdr3_nt: TGTGCCAGCAGCGGAGACAGGGACGGCAATCAGCCCCAGCATTTT

j_call: TRBJ1-3
clone_size: NA
d_call: NA
cdr3_length: 14
v_call: TRBV19
cdr3_aa: CASTSDRLGNTIYF
cdr3_nt: NA

j_call: TRBJ1-2
clone_size: NA
d_call: NA
cdr3_length: 16
v_call: TRBV30
cdr3_aa: CAWSGPRAGSNYGYTF
cdr3_nt: TGTGCCTGGAGCGGGCCCAGGGCAGGGTCTAACTATGGCTACACCTTC

j_call: TRBJ1-5
clone_size: NA
d_call: NA
cdr3_length: 13
v_call: TRBV2
cdr3_aa: CASCVQSNQPQHF
cdr3_nt: TGTGCCAGCTGTGTCCAGAGCAATCAGCCCCAGCATTTT

j_call: TRBJ1-3
clone_size: NA
d_call: NA
cdr3_length: 14
v_call: TRBV7-9
cdr3_aa: CASSLTRAGNTIYF
cdr3_nt: TGTGCCAGCAGCTTAACGAGGGCTGGAAACACCATATATTTT

j_call: TRBJ1-1
clone_size: NA
d_call: TRBD1
cdr3_length: 15
v_call: TRBV30
cdr3_aa: CAWSLRGQGNTEAFF
cdr3_nt: TGTGCCTGGAGTTTAAGGGGGCAGGGGAACACTGAAGCTTTCTTT

j_call: TRBJ2-1
clone_size: NA
d_call: TRBD2
cdr3_length: 16
v_call: TRBV6-1
cdr3_aa: CASSAASSGRGYEQFF
cdr3_nt: TGTGCCAGCAGTGCAGCCTCTAGCGGGAGGGGTTATGAGCAGTTCTTC

j_call: TRBJ1-1
clone_size: NA
d_call: NA
cdr3_length: 14
v_call: TRBV7-8
cdr3_aa: CASSLTTGPGEAFF
cdr3_nt: TGTGCCAGCAGCTTAACGACCGGACCGGGAGAAGCTTTCTTT

j_call: TRBJ2-5
clone_size: once
d_call: TRBD1
cdr3_length: 13
v_call: TRBV5-1
cdr3_aa: CASSRTGGETQYF
cdr3_nt: TGCGCCAGCAGCAGAACAGGGGGAGAGACCCAGTACTTC

j_call: TRBJ2-5
clone_size: few
d_call: TRBD2
cdr3_length: 17
v_call: TRBV5-1
cdr3_aa: CASSAGGTSGSGETQYF
cdr3_nt: TGCGCCAGCAGCGCTGGAGGGACTAGCGGGAGCGGAGAGACCCAGTACTTC

j_call: TRBJ2-1
clone_size: NA
d_call: TRBD2
cdr3_length: 16
v_call: TRBV5-4
cdr3_aa: CASSSPLTSGRDEQFF
cdr3_nt: TGTGCCAGCAGCTCCCCCCTGACTAGCGGGAGAGATGAGCAGTTCTTC

j_call: TRBJ2-1
clone_size: NA
d_call: TRBD2
cdr3_length: 18
v_call: TRBV11-3
cdr3_aa: CASSPGLAGALSYNEQFF
cdr3_nt: TGTGCCAGCAGCCCGGGACTAGCGGGGGCCCTCTCCTACAATGAGCAGTTCTTC

j_call: TRBJ1-5
clone_size: NA
d_call: NA
cdr3_length: 15
v_call: TRBV6-1
cdr3_aa: CASSEGQYSNQPQHF
cdr3_nt: TGTGCCAGCAGTGAAGGGCAGTATAGCAATCAGCCCCAGCATTTT

j_call: TRBJ1-6
clone_size: few
d_call: NA
cdr3_length: 15
v_call: TRBV18
cdr3_aa: CASSLNQGMNSPLHF
cdr3_nt: TGTGCCAGCTCACTCAACCAGGGGATGAATTCACCCCTCCACTTT

j_call: TRBJ1-6
clone_size: few
d_call: NA
cdr3_length: 16
v_call: TRBV7-2
cdr3_aa: CASSLEASAGYSPLHF
cdr3_nt: TGTGCCAGCAGCTTAGAGGCTTCGGCAGGGTATTCACCCCTCCACTTT

j_call: TRBJ1-1
clone_size: NA
d_call: TRBD1
cdr3_length: 15
v_call: TRBV10-3
cdr3_aa: CAISEGTGMNTEAFF
cdr3_nt: TGTGCCATCAGTGAAGGGACAGGGATGAACACTGAAGCTTTCTTT

j_call: TRBJ1-3
clone_size: NA
d_call: NA
cdr3_length: 15
v_call: TRBV18
cdr3_aa: CASSPEVVSGNTIYF
cdr3_nt: TGTGCCAGCTCACCAGAGGTCGTCTCTGGAAACACCATATATTTT